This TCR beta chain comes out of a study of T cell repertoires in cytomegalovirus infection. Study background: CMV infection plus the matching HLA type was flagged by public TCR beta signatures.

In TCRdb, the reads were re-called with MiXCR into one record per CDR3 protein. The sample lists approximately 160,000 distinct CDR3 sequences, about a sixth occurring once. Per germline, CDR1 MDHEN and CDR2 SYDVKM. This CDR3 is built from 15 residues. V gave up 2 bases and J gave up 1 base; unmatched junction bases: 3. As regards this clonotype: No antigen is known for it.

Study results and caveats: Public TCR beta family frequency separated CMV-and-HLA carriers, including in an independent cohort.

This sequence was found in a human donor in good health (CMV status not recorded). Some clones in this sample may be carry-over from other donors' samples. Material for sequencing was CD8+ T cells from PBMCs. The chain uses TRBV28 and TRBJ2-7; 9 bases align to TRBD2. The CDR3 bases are TGTGCCAGCAGTTTACTGACTAGCGGTTCCTACGAGCAGTACTTC. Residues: CASSLLTSGSYEQYF.